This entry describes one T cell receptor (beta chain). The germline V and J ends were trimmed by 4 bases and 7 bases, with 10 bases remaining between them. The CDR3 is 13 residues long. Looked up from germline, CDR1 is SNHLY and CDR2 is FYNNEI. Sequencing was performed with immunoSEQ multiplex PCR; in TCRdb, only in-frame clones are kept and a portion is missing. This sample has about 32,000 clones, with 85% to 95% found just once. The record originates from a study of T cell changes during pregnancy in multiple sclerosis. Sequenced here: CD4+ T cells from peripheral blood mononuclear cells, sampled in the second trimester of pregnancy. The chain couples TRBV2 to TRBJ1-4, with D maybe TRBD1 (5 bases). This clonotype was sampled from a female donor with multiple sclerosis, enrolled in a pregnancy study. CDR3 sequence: CASSAGLIEKLFF. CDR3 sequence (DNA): TGTGCCAGCAGTGCAGGGTTGATTGAAAAACTGTTTTTT.